A selection of T cell receptor beta chains follows, all from one sample in a study of CD8+CD57+ T cells in acquired aplastic anemia. TCRdb called the reads again in MiXCR, with one record for every CDR3 protein. The table shows under 500,000 distinct CDR3 sequences, with over 25% occurring only once. The source material was sorted CD4+, CD8+, or CD8+CD57+ T cells (not recorded which) from PBMCs. The receptor source for this set is a human donor with aplastic anemia. CDR3s include the opening cysteine and the closing phenylalanine or tryptophan. A D gene is named only where the DNA matches it firmly. Where a row states a size, it is once, few, many or the class of an expanded clone; other rows omit it.

clone_size	v_call	d_call	j_call	cdr3_aa	cdr3_nt
many	TRBV24-1	TRBD1	TRBJ2-3	CATSDTGRTGEGTDTQYF	TGTGCCACCAGTGACACCGGACGGACAGGGGAGGGCACAGATACGCAGTATTTT
many	TRBV7-2	TRBD1	TRBJ2-7	CASSLRDRSYEQYF	TGTGCCAGCAGCCTACGGGACAGATCCTACGAGCAGTACTTC
few	TRBV25-1	NA	TRBJ2-1	CATDRDLHNEQFF	TGTGCTACGGACCGGGATTTACACAATGAGCAGTTCTTC
many	TRBV20-1	NA	TRBJ1-1	CSASASRQTEAFF	TGCAGTGCTAGTGCCAGTAGGCAGACTGAAGCTTTCTTT
NA	TRBV11-3	NA	TRBJ2-5	CASRVSAELLSETQYF	TGTGCCAGCAGGGTGTCGGCAGAGTTGTTGTCGGAGACCCAGTACTTC
NA	TRBV20-1	TRBD1	TRBJ1-5	CSARTGQGEQPQHF	TGCAGTGCTAGAACCGGACAGGGAGAACAGCCCCAGCATTTT
few	TRBV6-1	NA	TRBJ1-2	CASSPDSLNYGYTF	TGTGCCAGCAGTCCCGACAGCCTAAACTATGGCTACACCTTC
many	TRBV5-1	TRBD1	TRBJ1-6	CASSFTGEQSPLHF	TGCGCCAGCAGCTTCACAGGGGAACAATCACCCCTCCACTTT
many	TRBV10-3	NA	TRBJ1-1	CAISESGGENTEAFF	TGTGCCATCAGTGAGTCGGGAGGGGAAAACACTGAAGCTTTCTTT
few	TRBV5-6	TRBD1	TRBJ2-3	CASSPWATGEDTQYF	TGTGCCAGCAGCCCGTGGGCGACAGGGGAGGATACGCAGTATTTT
many	TRBV9	NA	TRBJ2-7	CASSAQTGEPVEQYF	TGTGCCAGCAGCGCCCAGACGGGAGAACCGGTCGAGCAGTACTTC
many	TRBV2	NA	TRBJ2-3	CASSKTAPSTDTQYF	TGTGCCAGCAGCAAGACAGCTCCTAGCACAGATACGCAGTATTTT
many	TRBV20-1	TRBD1	TRBJ1-5	CSASPTTGGNQPQHF	TGCAGTGCTAGTCCAACAACAGGGGGCAATCAGCCCCAGCATTTT
many	TRBV20-1	NA	TRBJ2-5	CSGGRGETQYF	TGCAGTGGCGGTCGCGGGGAGACCCAGTACTTC
NA	TRBV12-3/TRBV12-4	TRBD1	TRBJ1-5	CASSKQGALSNQPQHF	TGTGCCAGCAGTAAACAGGGGGCTCTTAGCAATCAGCCCCAGCATTTT
many	TRBV10-3	NA	TRBJ1-1	CAISESEIASGTEAFF	TGTGCCATCAGTGAGTCTGAGATAGCGAGTGGGACTGAAGCTTTCTTT
NA	TRBV5-6	NA	TRBJ1-6	CASRGAYRGNSPLHF	TGTGCCAGCAGAGGTGCTTACAGAGGAAATTCACCCCTCCACTTT
NA	TRBV18	TRBD1	TRBJ2-7	CASSTGTGFDEQYF	TGTGCCAGCTCAACCGGGACAGGGTTTGACGAGCAGTACTTC